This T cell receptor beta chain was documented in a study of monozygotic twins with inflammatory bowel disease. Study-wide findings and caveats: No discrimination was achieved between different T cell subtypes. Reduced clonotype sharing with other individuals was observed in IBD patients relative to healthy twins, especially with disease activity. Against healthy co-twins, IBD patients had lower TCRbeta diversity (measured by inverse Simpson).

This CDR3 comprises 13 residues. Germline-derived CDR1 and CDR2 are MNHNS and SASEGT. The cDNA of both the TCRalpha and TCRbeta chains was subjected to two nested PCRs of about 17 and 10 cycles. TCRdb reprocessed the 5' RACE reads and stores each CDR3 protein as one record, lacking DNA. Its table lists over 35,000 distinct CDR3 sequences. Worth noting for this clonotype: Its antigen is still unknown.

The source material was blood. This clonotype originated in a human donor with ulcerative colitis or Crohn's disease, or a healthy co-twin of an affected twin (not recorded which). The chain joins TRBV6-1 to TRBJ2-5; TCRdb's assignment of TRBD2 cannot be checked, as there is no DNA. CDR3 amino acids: CARSAGSQETQYF.